The rows below give T cell receptor beta chains drawn from one sample of a study of CD8+CD57+ T cells in acquired aplastic anemia. TCRdb redid the calling of the reads with MiXCR, one entry per CDR3 protein. Altogether about 71,000 distinct CDR3 sequences are present, approximately 54% being singletons, with the ten largest covering approximately 8.3%. The sample was sorted CD4+, CD8+, or CD8+CD57+ T cells (not recorded which) from PBMCs. The origin of the receptors is a human donor in good health, serving as a control. The CDR3 runs from the conserved cysteine through the conserved F or W. A D gene is named only where the DNA matches it firmly. Clone size appears in some rows only: once, few, many, or a class for an expanded clone.

clone_size j_call d_call v_call cdr3_aa cdr3_nt
- TRBJ1-5 - TRBV10-3 CAISEWHRVGDPQHF TGTGCCATCAGTGAGTGGCACCGGGTGGGTGATCCCCAGCATTTT
- TRBJ2-3 TRBD1 TRBV20-1 CSAGGQIADTQYF TGCAGTGCTGGGGGACAGATCGCAGATACGCAGTATTTT
few TRBJ1-5 - TRBV27 CASMAGWSNQPQHF TGTGCCAGCATGGCAGGATGGAGCAATCAGCCCCAGCATTTT
- TRBJ2-5 TRBD1 TRBV2 CASSFGTGGETQYF TGTGCCAGCAGCTTCGGGACAGGGGGGGAGACCCAGTACTTC
- TRBJ2-7 TRBD1 TRBV10-3 CANYLTGEDEQYF TGTGCCAACTACCTGACAGGGGAAGACGAGCAGTACTTC
few TRBJ1-1 - TRBV29-1 CSVDPGTEGSEAFF TGCAGCGTTGATCCCGGGACGGAAGGCAGTGAAGCTTTCTTT
- TRBJ1-6 TRBD1 TRBV20-1 CSAVDRDSPLHF TGCAGTGCTGTCGACAGGGATTCACCCCTCCACTTT
- TRBJ1-6 TRBD1 TRBV29-1 CSVGDRNSPLHF TGCAGCGTTGGGGACAGGAATTCACCCCTCCACTTT
- TRBJ1-6 TRBD1 TRBV20-1 CSARQGRGGFNSPLHF TGCAGTGCCCGACAGGGGCGAGGTGGTTTTAATTCACCCCTCCACTTT
once TRBJ2-3 - TRBV7-2 CASSLVRVDTQYF TGTGCCAGCAGCTTAGTGAGGGTAGATACGCAGTATTTT
- TRBJ2-7 - TRBV15 CATAQGGYEQYF TGTGCCACCGCCCAGGGGGGGTACGAGCAGTACTTC
- TRBJ2-7 TRBD2 TRBV9 CASSTRLAGDDEQYF TGTGCCAGCAGCACTAGACTAGCGGGGGATGACGAGCAGTACTTC
- TRBJ2-3 TRBD2 TRBV18 CASSATSGSTDTQYF TGTGCCAGCTCAGCCACTAGCGGAAGCACAGATACGCAGTATTTT
- TRBJ2-7 TRBD1 TRBV20-1 CSAGQGVGYEQYF TGCAGTGCCGGACAGGGAGTGGGCTACGAGCAGTACTTC
many TRBJ2-7 TRBD2 TRBV6-5 CASSYNQGLAGHEQYF TGTGCCAGCAGTTACAACCAGGGACTAGCGGGGCACGAGCAGTACTTC
- TRBJ1-1 TRBD1 TRBV25-1 CASSVTRGYTGAFF TGTGCCAGTAGTGTCACCAGGGGGTACACTGGAGCTTTCTTT
many TRBJ2-5 - TRBV6-5 CASRRDTVKETQYF TGTGCCAGCAGGAGAGACACGGTGAAAGAGACCCAGTACTTC
- TRBJ2-2 - TRBV3-1 CASSQGSNTGELSF TGTGCCAGCAGCCAGGGCTCGAACACCGGGGAGCTGTCTTTT
- TRBJ1-2 - TRBV10-3 CAISESDGGPTTF TGTGCCATCAGTGAGTCGGACGGCGGGCCTACCACCTTC
- TRBJ2-1 TRBD1 TRBV19 CASSTTGGGEQFF TGTGCCAGTAGTACCACAGGGGGTGGTGAGCAGTTCTTC
once TRBJ2-7 - TRBV10-3 CAISNGYEQYF TGTGCCATCAGTAACGGCTACGAGCAGTACTTC
many TRBJ2-1 - TRBV7-9 CASSSLADEQFF TGTGCCAGCAGCAGCCTAGCAGATGAGCAGTTCTTC
many TRBJ1-5 TRBD1 TRBV7-9 CASSLARIRGQGQPQHF TGTGCCAGCAGCTTAGCGCGGATCAGGGGGCAGGGGCAGCCCCAGCATTTT
many TRBJ2-7 - TRBV4-2 CASSQDGTPTYEQYF TGTGCCAGCAGCCAAGATGGGACACCCACCTACGAGCAGTACTTC
- TRBJ1-1 TRBD1 TRBV7-8 CASSLPTGVNTEAFF TGTGCCAGCAGCTTGCCGACAGGGGTGAACACTGAAGCTTTCTTT
many TRBJ2-1 - TRBV19 CASSMGAASSYNEQFF TGTGCCAGTAGTATGGGAGCGGCGAGCTCCTACAATGAGCAGTTCTTC
- TRBJ2-3 - TRBV20-1 CSARGATDTQYF TGCAGTGCTAGGGGGGCAACAGATACGCAGTATTTT
- TRBJ2-7 - TRBV2 CASRGAGLSYEQYF TGTGCCAGCAGGGGGGCAGGGTTGTCCTACGAGCAGTACTTC
- TRBJ1-1 - TRBV29-1 CSVLRSGLMSTEAFF TGCAGCGTTTTGAGGTCGGGACTCATGAGCACTGAAGCTTTCTTT
- TRBJ1-2 - TRBV29-1 CSVGAADGYTF TGCAGCGTTGGGGCAGCCGATGGCTACACCTTC
- TRBJ2-1 - TRBV4-2 CASSQEGGGEYNEQLF TGTGCCAGCAGCCAAGAAGGGGGGGGAGAATACAATGAGCAGCTCTTC
- TRBJ2-1 - TRBV7-2 CASRARTYEQFF TGTGCCAGCAGAGCCCGGACTTATGAGCAGTTCTTC
- TRBJ1-2 - TRBV9 CASSSRGLGYTF TGTGCCAGCAGCAGCAGGGGTTTGGGCTACACCTTC
- TRBJ2-1 TRBD2 TRBV9 CASSLDSGSSYNEQFF TGTGCCAGCAGCCTCGATAGCGGGAGCTCCTACAATGAGCAGTTCTTC
- TRBJ2-5 TRBD2 TRBV12-3/TRBV12-4 CASSGTSGETQYF TGTGCCAGCAGCGGGACTAGCGGCGAGACCCAGTACTTC
- TRBJ2-2 - TRBV29-1 CGVEVGLPRGTGELFF TGCGGCGTTGAAGTGGGACTCCCCAGGGGAACCGGGGAGCTGTTTTTT
- TRBJ2-6 - TRBV7-8 CASSGGGANVLTF TGTGCCAGCAGCGGAGGGGGGGCCAACGTCCTGACTTTC
- TRBJ2-2 TRBD1 TRBV19 CASSIDRGPSGELFF TGTGCCAGTAGTATCGACAGGGGGCCGTCCGGGGAGCTGTTTTTT
- TRBJ2-7 - TRBV29-1 CSVSGTASSYEQYF TGCAGCGTTTCCGGGACGGCGAGCTCCTACGAGCAGTACTTC
- TRBJ2-7 TRBD2 TRBV20-1 CSAGWTSGGFSEQYF TGCAGTGCTGGCTGGACTAGCGGGGGGTTCTCCGAGCAGTACTTC
many TRBJ1-1 TRBD1 TRBV12-3/TRBV12-4 CASSFPGQGGRVEAFF TGTGCCAGCAGTTTCCCGGGACAGGGGGGTCGGGTTGAAGCTTTCTTT
- TRBJ2-3 TRBD1 TRBV11-1 CASSLTGANPTDTQYF TGTGCCAGCAGCTTAACAGGGGCCAACCCCACAGATACGCAGTATTTT
- TRBJ2-7 TRBD1 TRBV4-1 CAGSRGQGLGEQYF TGCGCCGGCAGCCGAGGACAGGGTTTGGGAGAGCAGTACTTC
many TRBJ2-7 - TRBV14 CASSQAHSYEQYF TGTGCCAGCAGCCAAGCACACTCCTACGAGCAGTACTTC
- TRBJ2-2 - TRBV19 CASSMTGTNTGELFF TGTGCCAGTAGTATGACCGGGACGAATACCGGGGAGCTGTTTTTT
- TRBJ1-3 - TRBV4-1 CASRQEETSSGTTIYF TGCGCCAGCCGCCAAGAGGAAACAAGCTCTGGAACCACCATATATTTT
- TRBJ2-7 TRBD1 TRBV2 CASREDRGHDEQYF TGTGCCAGCAGGGAGGACAGGGGGCACGACGAGCAGTACTTC
- TRBJ2-2 TRBD1 TRBV7-6 CASSLTGIGELVF TGTGCCAGCAGCTTGACAGGGATCGGGGAGCTGGTCTTT
many TRBJ2-1 - TRBV5-1 CASSLVSGAEFF TGCGCCAGCAGCTTGGTGTCAGGGGCCGAGTTCTTC
- TRBJ2-3 - TRBV19 CASRERDTQYF TGTGCCAGTAGAGAGCGGGATACGCAGTATTTT
- TRBJ1-6 - TRBV6-5 CASSYLGGSPLHF TGTGCCAGCAGTTACTTGGGTGGTTCACCCCTCCACTTT
- TRBJ2-1 - TRBV2 CASSVTGNPGNEQFF TGTGCCAGCAGTGTAACAGGGAATCCAGGGAATGAGCAGTTCTTC
- TRBJ1-5 - TRBV2 CASSQDEKQPQHF TGCGCCAGCAGCCAAGATGAAAAACAGCCCCAGCATTTT
- TRBJ1-2 - TRBV2 CASRPGGDYYGYTF TGTGCCAGCCGACCGGGGGGAGATTACTATGGCTACACCTTC
many TRBJ2-6 - TRBV24-1 CATSDPLDSSLGGANVLTF TGTGCCACCAGTGATCCTCTGGACAGTTCCTTAGGTGGGGCCAACGTCCTGACTTTC
- TRBJ2-5 - TRBV7-2 CASSLVVLPDQETQYF TGTGCCAGCAGCTTAGTCGTCCTCCCCGACCAAGAGACTCAGTACTTC
- TRBJ2-1 - TRBV6-1 CASSEDPGPTYNEQFF TGTGCCAGCAGTGAAGATCCGGGACCTACCTACAATGAGCAGTTCTTC
few TRBJ2-7 TRBD2 TRBV10-3 CAISELGGGDSYEQYF TGTGCCATCAGTGAGTTGGGGGGGGGAGACTCCTACGAGCAGTACTTC
few TRBJ1-5 - TRBV7-9 CASSQDGQRNQPQHF TGTGCCAGCAGCCAAGATGGACAGAGGAATCAGCCCCAGCATTTT
many TRBJ1-5 - TRBV15 CATGRQENQPQHF TGTGCCACCGGAAGACAGGAGAATCAGCCCCAGCATTTT